This entry features one TCR beta chain sequence. The whole isolated RNA underwent reverse transcription, so sequencing captured expressed TCRB transcripts. Only in-frame clones appear in the TCRdb table, and some are missing; sequencing was by immunoSEQ multiplex PCR. The table shows 150,000 or so clones, with around 8.7% occurring only once. The source of the sample is a study of beta chain features in type 1 diabetes. Sequencing was carried out using central memory CD4+ T cells from blood. The sequence was obtained from a man aged 18 to 30 in good health.

CDR3 sequence (DNA): TGCGCCAGCAGCCGGGACAGGAGCTCCTACGAGCAGTACTTC. Protein product: CASSRDRSSYEQYF. This chain uses TRBV5-1 with TRBJ2-7; TRBD1 matches 8 bases. Germline V gives CDR1 SGHRS, CDR2 YFSETQ. The ends lost 4 bases at V and 0 bases at J; junction bases unmatched: 3. The length of the CDR3 is 14 residues.